The clone carrying this T cell receptor beta chain came up many times. Antigen unknown. Amplification of TCR alpha and beta CDR3 regions from RNA used iRepertoire nested multiplex PCR. TCRdb used MiXCR to reprocess the multiplex PCR reads, holding one entry per CDR3 protein. The table records about 99,000 distinct CDR3 sequences, around 31% of them present only once. V was pared by 6 bases and J by 5 bases, with 6 bases of the junction left unmatched. The CDR3 totals 12 residues. CDR1 is DFQATT and CDR2 is SNEGSKA in the germline V gene (reference sequence). This specimen belongs to a study of glioma-infiltrating T cells. General study findings and limits: Tissue-blood divergence was below expectation in non-neoplastic patients, above in gliomas.

The TCR was taken from a human donor with low-grade glioma or glioblastoma, undergoing nonglioma brain surgery, or in good health (not recorded which). The sequencing sample was made of glioma tissue, nonneoplastic brain tissue, or PBMCs (not recorded which). The V call is TRBV20-1, the J call TRBJ2-7; 8 bases map to TRBD2. CDR3 DNA: TGCAGTGCCGGGGGGGGCCACCACGAGCAGTACTTC. It is translated as CSAGGGHHEQYF.